The 6 T cell receptor beta chains presented below share a single source sample, sequenced in a study of T cells in Graves' hyperthyroidism and ophthalmopathy. TCR beta CDR3 regions were amplified from RNA transcripts. First-round RT-PCR targeting the TCR CDR3 was performed with the HTBI primer set. TCRdb redid the calling of the multiplex PCR reads with MiXCR, one entry per CDR3 protein. The sample includes 350,000 or so distinct CDR3 sequences, roughly 15% of them seen just once. Sequenced: blood. The receptors derive from a woman aged 30 to 39 with Graves' hyperthyroidism that later progressed to Graves' ophthalmopathy.

This clonotype appeared many times. The chain carries TRBV5-1 and TRBJ1-2; the D gene is possibly TRBD1 (6 bases). Germline loops: CDR1 SGHRS, CDR2 YFSETQ. The V end lost 3 bases, the J end lost 2 bases, and 14 bases lay between the germline ends. The CDR3 covers 15 residues. The CDR3 region is CASSSDTGLNYGYTF. The CDR3 DNA reads as TGCGCCAGCAGCTCAGACACAGGGTTGAACTATGGCTACACCTTC.

This clonotype was observed a few times. The chain couples TRBV6-1 to TRBJ2-5; perhaps TRBD2 as D (6 bases). V was pared by 5 bases and J by 5 bases, with 18 bases between. CDR1 and CDR2 from the germline V gene are MNHNS and SASEGT. The CDR3 runs to 15 residues. CDR3 nucleotides: TGTGCCAGCAGTCCATTGGCGGGGCGTCCGGAGACCCAGTACTTC. Its translation: CASSPLAGRPETQYF.

This clonotype was seen only a few times. The rearrangement uses TRBV7-9 and TRBJ2-7; tentative D call: TRBD1 (6 bases). The V gene's germline CDR1 is SEHNR and CDR2 FQNEAQ (reference sequence). The V end was cut by 5 bases, the J end by 1 base, with 18 bases between. The length of the CDR3 is 16 residues. CDR3 residues: CASSIETGLLSYEQYF. The CDR3, as DNA: TGTGCCAGCAGCATAGAGACAGGTTTACTTTCCTACGAGCAGTACTTC.

This clonotype occurred many times. The chain couples TRBV20-1 to TRBJ2-1; D call uncertain. Germline V gives CDR1 DFQATT, CDR2 SNEGSKA (reference sequence). The ends were cut back, 2 bases at V and 0 bases at J, with 14 bases in the middle. CDR3 size: 16 residues. CDR3 bases: TGCAGTGCTAGATTGGGTCGGCAGGACTCCTACAATGAGCAGTTCTTC. Translation gives CSARLGRQDSYNEQFF.

This clonotype has ten or more counts. The chain joins TRBV28 to TRBJ2-1; TRBD2 aligns across 10 bases. The V and J ends lost 2 bases and 10 bases, in that order; junction bases with no gene match: 11. The CDR3 has 16 residues. The germline CDR1 and CDR2 sequences are MDHEN and SYDVKM. This CDR3 is CASSLGVLAGVAEQFF. CDR3 DNA: TGTGCCAGCAGTTTAGGGGTTCTAGCGGGAGTTGCGGAGCAGTTCTTC.

This clonotype was seen at least ten times. The V and J genes are TRBV7-9 and TRBJ1-2, with unresolved D. CDR3 length: 12 amino acids. Deletions cut 7 bases from V and 1 base from J, with 7 bases between. Per the germline V gene, CDR1 is SEHNR and CDR2 is FQNEAQ (reference sequence). The CDR3 nucleotides read TGTGCCAGCACTCGAATTAACTATGGCTACACCTTC. Protein: CASTRINYGYTF.